One and the same sample provided the 5 T cell receptor beta chains below, sequenced in a study of tissue T cells after allogeneic stem cell transplantation. Clones were sequenced by immunoSEQ multiplex PCR, and TCRdb holds only the in-frame ones, with some missing. The table has thousands of clones, 40% to 55% seen once. Noted time point: mouse harvest day 14 after allogeneic transplant. Tail vein injection delivered 10^7 T-cell-depleted bone marrow cells and 10^6 splenic CD5+ T cells. Source material: gut tissue. These receptors originate from a female BALB/c mouse given C57BL/6 T cells with graft-versus-host disease after an allogeneic hematopoietic cell transplant.

In this sample, this clone is medium-sized. Genes and germline are mouse. The read ends 1 residue shy of where the CDR3 ends; the end is completed using the germline J gene. The V gene is TRBV26, the J gene TRBJ2-5, with 10 nucleotides matching TRBD1. Trimming cost V 4 bases and J 4 bases; bases outside gene matches: 5. CDR1 is KGHPV, CDR2 FQNQEV, per germline (reference sequence). The CDR3 has 15 amino acids. Partial CDR3 DNA: TGTGCCAGCAGTCCTCCGGGACAGGGGAAAGACACCCAGTAC. This translates into CASSPPGQGKDTQY. The whole CDR3 is CASSPPGQGKDTQYF.

In regard to this clone: The genes are named according to mouse. The read gets to within 1 residue of the CDR3 end, and the germline J gene fills in the rest. The chain carries TRBV29 and TRBJ2-2; D is possibly TRBD1 (6 bases). Germline V gives CDR1 MSHET, CDR2 SYDVDS. V was cut by 1 base and J by 0 bases, with 9 bases left in between. The CDR3 sequence is 16 residues long. The CDR3 DNA, read in part, is TGTGCTAGCAGTTTATATGGGACAACAAACACCGGGCAGCTCTAC. Translation gives CASSLYGTTNTGQLY. From start to end, the CDR3 is CASSLYGTTNTGQLYF.

A word on this clone: The gene names here belong to mouse. The missing CDR3 end, 1 residue past where the read stops, is filled in from the germline J gene. V usage is TRBV13-1 and J usage is TRBJ2-5, with D possibly being TRBD1 or TRBD2 (5 bases each). The V end was cut by 5 bases, the J end by 5 bases, with 12 bases between. The CDR3 has 13 residues. Germline V CDR1 and CDR2: NSHNY, SYGAGN. The DNA read from the CDR3 is TGTGCCAGCAGGGGGGTGGGGAGAGACACCCAGTAC. This sequence encodes CASRGVGRDTQY. The CDR3 in its entirety is CASRGVGRDTQYF.

Regarding this clone: Germline and genes here are mouse. The read comes to an end 1 residue before the CDR3 does, leaving the germline J gene to fill in the end. This chain joins TRBV4 and TRBJ2-5; 7 bases fit TRBD2. The J segment lost 6 bases and the V segment lost 6 bases, leaving 3 bases of the junction unmatched. This CDR3 contains 12 residues. From germline, CDR1 is LGHDT and CDR2 YNNKQL (reference sequence). CDR3 residues: CASSHWGDTQYF. The covered CDR3 bases are TGTGCCAGCAGTCACTGGGGTGACACCCAGTAC.

As to this clone: Mouse gene names and germline throughout. The read is 1 residue too short to cover the CDR3 end, so that end is filled in from the germline J gene. V gene TRBV31 combines with J gene TRBJ2-7, with 12 nucleotides matching TRBD2. Trimming at V came to 1 base and at J to 4 bases, leaving 2 bases not matched to a gene. The CDR3 contains 14 residues. Germline V gene sequence: CDR1 GKSSPN, CDR2 SITVG. CDR3 bases read: TGTGCCTGGAGTCACGGGACTGGGGGGTATGAACAGTAC. Residues: CAWSHGTGGYEQY. The whole CDR3 sequence reads CAWSHGTGGYEQYF.